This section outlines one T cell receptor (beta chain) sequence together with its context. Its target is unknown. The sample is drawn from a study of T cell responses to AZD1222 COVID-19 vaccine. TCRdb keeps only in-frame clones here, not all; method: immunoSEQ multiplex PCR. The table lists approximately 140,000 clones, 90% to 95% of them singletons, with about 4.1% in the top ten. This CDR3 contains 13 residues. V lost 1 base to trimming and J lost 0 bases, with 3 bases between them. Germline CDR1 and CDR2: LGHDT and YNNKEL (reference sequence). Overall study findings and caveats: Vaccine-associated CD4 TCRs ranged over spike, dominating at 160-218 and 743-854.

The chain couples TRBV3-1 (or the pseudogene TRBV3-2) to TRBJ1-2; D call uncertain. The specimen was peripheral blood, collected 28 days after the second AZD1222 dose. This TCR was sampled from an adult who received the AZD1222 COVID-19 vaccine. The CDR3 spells CASSQGANYGYTF. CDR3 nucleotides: TGTGCCAGCAGCCAAGGAGCTAACTATGGCTACACCTTC.